This entry is about one TCR beta chain. Which cohort a participant joined came from the clinical history participants gave. The data are from a study of blood T cell repertoires in COVID-19. The germline V and J ends were trimmed by 2 bases and 1 base, with 12 bases remaining between them. The CDR3 is 16 amino acids. The germline gives CDR1 SEHNR, CDR2 FQNEAQ (reference sequence). Using immunoSEQ multiplex PCR, the repertoire was profiled, and TCRdb retains in-frame clones only, with some absent. The sample lists just over 300,000 clones, roughly 88% occurring once. Sequenced: PBMCs or T cells enriched from blood (not recorded which). The TCR originated in a man aged 25 to 40 who had recovered from COVID-19. This sequence joins TRBV7-9 and TRBJ1-3; D unresolved. The CDR3 sequence is CASSLQPRSSGNTIYF. In DNA, the CDR3 is TGTGCCAGCAGCTTACAACCCAGGTCGTCTGGAAACACCATATATTTT.